This entry concerns a single T cell receptor beta chain. What antigen it recognizes has not been identified. No clone much larger than this one lies a single base away; base qualities are absent. V and J lose 4 bases and 0 bases, and a span of 10 bases separates them. From the germline V gene, CDR1 is SQVTM and CDR2 is ANQGSEA. CDR3 length: 13 amino acids, cysteine to phenylalanine. The CDR3 DNA has 39 bases and is translated from base 1. TCR cDNA was synthesized by 5'RACE template switching, through which a universal primer site and unique molecular identifiers were introduced. cDNA synthesis was primed from both the TCR alpha and TCR beta constant segments. Two PCR steps were used to amplify libraries, with sample barcodes and sequencing adapters being added in the second step. Sequencing of libraries was performed on Illumina HiSeq 2500 (2x100 bp) or NovaSeq (2x150 bp). Turning to the authors' computational methods: Demultiplexing of reads and collapsing into UMI consensus sequences were performed with MIGEC, and V(D)J alignment was carried out with MiXCR. Vaccine-responding clonotypes were defined with edgeR using replicate PBMC samples, requiring FDR below 0.01 and a log2 fold change above 5 up to day 15. CD4 or CD8 identity was assigned to each bulk clonotype according to whether the clonotype was present at higher abundance in the sequenced CD4 repertoire or the sequenced CD8 repertoire. Using fastp trimming at Q25 and MiXCR clonotype assembly, TCRdb reanalyzed the public sequencing data and kept in-frame beta chains. Each entry is one CDR3 protein sequence, shown with its most common DNA and genes. These V and J calls are TCRdb output, not the study's own analysis. This sample gives about 240,000 distinct CDR3 sequences in total; 6.9% of them show up just once. The ten largest account for roughly 0.93% of the sample.

This sample is drawn from a study of T cells after yellow fever vaccination (dated by TCRdb to between 2019 and 2020). General notes on the study: Libraries from fractions with low cell numbers were prepared with the SMART-Seq v4 Ultra Low Input RNA kit. To follow T-cell clones before and after primary and booster YFV17D yellow fever vaccination, bulk TCR alpha and beta repertoires were sequenced over time. Two healthy male donors, one aged 18 to 30 and one aged 30 to 39 years, were included in the cohort. Blood was drawn at multiple timepoints before and after primary and secondary immunization, with bulk PBMC replicates and cell subsets isolated.

The full study reports these points: A small share of clonotypes was detected in both CD4 and CD8 compartments, with the overlap likely arising from convergent recombination. After the booster, most clones that had expanded after primary vaccination were detected again (about 95% of CD4 and around nine tenths of CD8), suggesting broad maintenance of memory. The secondary T-cell response was weaker than the primary response but faster, peaking on day 5 instead of day 15. FACS-sorted repertoires could contain abundant contaminating clonotypes from the bulk population, so computational filtering was required. The study included only two donors, which limits how far the findings can be generalized.

The label giving this sample's treatment or condition can be read as: live attenuated yellow fever vaccine strain. PBMCs were isolated from peripheral blood using a standard Ficoll-Paque protocol. CD4 and CD8 T-cell fractions were isolated with Dynabeads CD4 and CD8 positive selection kits. TriZol was used to extract RNA from bulk PBMCs, from CD4 and CD8 fractions, and from dextramer-positive and dextramer-negative fractions. This sequence was found in a man aged 30 to 45 who received the YFV17D yellow fever vaccine. Recombination joined TRBV29-1 with TRBJ2-7; a tentative D call is TRBD2 (6 bases match). This specimen was CD4+ T cells sorted from PBMCs, taken 15 days after the yellow fever booster vaccination. The nucleotide sequence reads TGCAGCGTTGGGCACGGGAGCTCCTACGAGCAGTACTTC. Its translation is CSVGHGSSYEQYF.